These 10 T cell receptor beta chains originate from one sample sequenced in a study of blood T cell repertoires in COVID-19 (dated by TCRdb to about 2020). To prepare the library, the immunoSEQ multiplex PCR assay was applied. Imported from immuneACCESS, the table was reduced by TCRdb to in-frame sequences with V and J called. These copies leave out some clones; in studies compared against another copy, an unresolved V gene accounts for under half, and the cause of the remainder is not known. The sample table records over 100,000 clones; more than 60% of these occur just once. The ten largest clonotypes hold less than 2.5% of the sample. The sample taken for sequencing was peripheral blood. The receptor set was obtained from a woman aged 70-85 years with acute or convalescent COVID-19.

The rearrangement links TRBV6-5 to TRBJ1-5; 8 bases line up with TRBD1. The CDR3 sequence is 14 residues long. CDR1 is MNHEY, CDR2 SVGAGI, per germline. The V gene end was trimmed by 6 bases and the J gene end by 6 bases; junction bases not matched to a gene: 7. Here the CDR3 DNA reads TGTGCCAGCAGACTAGGACAGGGTACTCAGCCCCAGCATTTT. The encoded protein is CASRLGQGTQPQHF.

This clone was detected a few times. This chain connects TRBV7-9 to TRBJ2-3, with D unclear. The length of the CDR3 is 14 residues. Germline V lookup: CDR1 SEHNR, CDR2 FQNEAQ (reference sequence). V lost 0 bases to trimming and J lost 3 bases, with 7 bases between them. The CDR3 coding sequence is TGTGCCAGCAGCTTAGCCCGGTTTACAGATACGCAGTATTTT. Translation gives CASSLARFTDTQYF.

This rearrangement joins TRBV11-2 to TRBJ1-1, with 8 bases lining up with TRBD1. The CDR3 is made up of 18 amino acids. The V gene end was trimmed by 5 bases and the J gene end by 7 bases; junction bases not matched to a gene: 21. Per germline, CDR1 SGHAT and CDR2 FQNNGV. CDR3 DNA: TGTGCCAGCAGCCTCAGAGGTCAGGGGGCTTTTGAAGGGAGTGAAGCTTTCTTT. Amino acid sequence: CASSLRGQGAFEGSEAFF.

The V and J genes are TRBV7-3 and TRBJ2-5; TRBD2 matches 13 bases. The V gene end was trimmed by 4 bases and the J gene end by 8 bases; junction bases not matched to a gene: 10. Per germline, CDR1 SGHTA and CDR2 FQGTGA. The CDR3 length is 16 residues. Here the CDR3 reads CASSSGLAGLPTTQYF. CDR3 nucleotide sequence: TGTGCCAGCAGCTCGGGACTAGCGGGACTCCCCACCACCCAGTACTTC. The whole variable domain, remainder taken from reference TRBV7-3 and TRBJ2-5, is GAGVSQTPSNKVTEKGKYVELRCDPISGHTALYWYRQSLGQGPEFLIYFQGTGAADDSGLPNDRFFAVRPEGSVSTLKIQRTERGDSAVYLCASSSGLAGLPTTQYFGPGTRLLVL.

The rearrangement uses TRBV10-2 and TRBJ1-4; 9 positions agree with TRBD1. Trimming removed 6 bases from V and 5 bases from J; junction bases left unmatched: 4. The CDR3 is made up of 14 amino acids. Germline V lookup: CDR1 WSHSY, CDR2 SAAADI. The CDR3 here is CASRLGQGNEKLFF. The CDR3 nucleotides are TGCGCCAGCAGACTAGGACAGGGGAATGAAAAACTGTTTTTT.

This clone is a singleton in its sample. V and J are TRBV7-9 and TRBJ1-6, with TRBD1 as a possible D gene (6 bases). Germline CDR1 and CDR2: SEHNR and FQNEAQ (reference sequence). The length of the CDR3 is 15 residues. The V gene lost 3 bases and the J gene lost 10 bases, with 16 bases spanning the gap. CDR3 loop: CASSLEGGIGSPLHF. Here the CDR3 DNA reads TGTGCCAGCAGCTTGGAGGGGGGGATCGGATCACCCCTCCACTTT.

The table lists this clone with many counts. The chain carries TRBV4-3 and TRBJ2-7; the match to TRBD1 covers 7 bases. Trimming removed 0 bases from V and 3 bases from J; junction bases left unmatched: 2. Germline V lookup: CDR1 LGHNA, CDR2 YSLEER. This CDR3 comprises 14 residues. The CDR3 reads CASSQEAGGYEQYF. CDR3 nucleotides: TGCGCCAGCAGCCAAGAAGCAGGGGGCTACGAGCAGTACTTC.

This clone was detected ten times or more. This chain links TRBV15 with TRBJ1-2; TRBD1 agrees at 7 bases. V was pared by 0 bases and J by 6 bases, with 10 bases of the junction left unmatched. Germline CDR1 and CDR2: LNHNV and YYDKDF (reference sequence). The CDR3 consists of 16 residues. CDR3 sequence: CATSRDSLDRKNGYTF. The CDR3 DNA sequence: TGTGCCACCAGCAGAGATTCCCTGGACAGGAAAAATGGCTACACCTTC.

This clone occurred a few times. This sequence joins TRBV5-1 and TRBJ2-7; TRBD2 matches 13 bases. The junction had 4 bases not matched to a gene; V was cut back by 0 bases and J by 4 bases. The V gene's germline CDR1 is SGHRS and CDR2 YFSETQ. The CDR3 has 16 residues. CDR3 coding DNA: TGCGCCAGCAGCTTGGGGTTACTAGCGGGAGGGTACGAGCAGTACTTC. As protein: CASSLGLLAGGYEQYF.

The chain recombines TRBV9 with TRBJ1-3; 7 positions match TRBD1. The ends lost 4 bases at V and 0 bases at J; junction bases unmatched: 4. This CDR3 is built from 15 residues. Germline values: CDR1 SGDLS, CDR2 YYNGEE. CDR3 sequence: CASSSGTVSGNTIYF. In DNA, the CDR3 is TGTGCCAGCAGCTCCGGGACAGTCTCTGGAAACACCATATATTTT.